Listed below are T cell receptor beta chains from one sample, sequenced in a study of blood T cell repertoires in COVID-19. Some clones are missing from TCRdb's copy, which holds only in-frame ones; the method was immunoSEQ multiplex PCR. The repertoire holds hundreds of thousands of clones, over 65% seen once, with approximately 3.1% in the top ten. Sequenced material: PBMCs or T cells enriched from blood (not recorded which). These receptors all stem from a woman aged 55-69 years who had recovered from COVID-19. CDR3s include the opening cysteine and the closing phenylalanine or tryptophan. D genes are given only for firm matches. Clone size is not always given. Where it is, it says once, few, many or a class for expanded clones.

cdr3_aa: CASSKNSNQPQHF; cdr3_nt: TGTGCCAGCAGTAAGAACTCGAATCAGCCCCAGCATTTT; clone_size: -; j_call: TRBJ1-5; v_call: TRBV2; d_call: -
cdr3_aa: CASSLVQGTSKTQYF; cdr3_nt: TGTGCCAGCAGCTTAGTACAGGGGACGAGTAAGACCCAGTACTTC; clone_size: -; j_call: TRBJ2-5; v_call: TRBV7-9; d_call: TRBD1
cdr3_aa: CAIRQGVNTEAFF; cdr3_nt: TGTGCCATCAGGCAGGGGGTGAACACTGAAGCTTTCTTT; clone_size: -; j_call: TRBJ1-1; v_call: TRBV10-3; d_call: TRBD1
cdr3_aa: CASSFFRGTGTGELFF; cdr3_nt: TGTGCCAGCAGCTTTTTTCGGGGGACCGGGACCGGGGAGCTGTTTTTT; clone_size: -; j_call: TRBJ2-2; v_call: TRBV5-4; d_call: -
cdr3_aa: CASSLRQTGNSPLHF; cdr3_nt: TGTGCCAGTTCCCTGAGGCAGACAGGGAATTCACCCCTCCACTTT; clone_size: -; j_call: TRBJ1-6; v_call: TRBV19; d_call: TRBD1
cdr3_aa: CASSPLRTAYGYTF; cdr3_nt: TGTGCCAGCAGCCCCTTGCGGACAGCCTATGGCTACACCTTC; clone_size: -; j_call: TRBJ1-2; v_call: TRBV7-2; d_call: -
cdr3_aa: CATSRDQGRGANVLTF; cdr3_nt: TGTGCCACCAGCAGAGATCAGGGGCGGGGGGCCAACGTCCTGACTTTC; clone_size: many; j_call: TRBJ2-6; v_call: TRBV15; d_call: -
cdr3_aa: CASSRQGTSGAYEQYF; cdr3_nt: TGTGCCAGCAGCCGCCAGGGGACTAGCGGAGCCTACGAGCAGTACTTC; clone_size: -; j_call: TRBJ2-7; v_call: TRBV7-2; d_call: TRBD2
cdr3_aa: CASSYSASGDETQYF; cdr3_nt: TGTGCCAGCAGTTACTCGGCTAGCGGGGATGAGACCCAGTACTTC; clone_size: -; j_call: TRBJ2-5; v_call: TRBV6-2/TRBV6-3; d_call: TRBD2
cdr3_aa: CASSLSTGGLNEQFF; cdr3_nt: TGTGCCAGCAGTTTATCAACAGGGGGCTTGAATGAGCAGTTCTTC; clone_size: -; j_call: TRBJ2-1; v_call: TRBV27; d_call: TRBD1
cdr3_aa: CASSRDLPDTQYF; cdr3_nt: TGTGCCAGCAGTCGGGACTTACCAGATACGCAGTATTTT; clone_size: -; j_call: TRBJ2-3; v_call: TRBV12-3/TRBV12-4; d_call: -
cdr3_aa: CASSIQGLRETQYF; cdr3_nt: TGTGCCAGTAGTATACAGGGATTACGAGAGACCCAGTACTTC; clone_size: once; j_call: TRBJ2-5; v_call: TRBV19; d_call: -
cdr3_aa: CASSLIEWTEAFF; cdr3_nt: TGTGCCAGCAGCTTAATAGAATGGACTGAAGCTTTCTTT; clone_size: -; j_call: TRBJ1-1; v_call: TRBV7-9; d_call: -
cdr3_aa: CASSEVGRGRNNQPQHF; cdr3_nt: TGTGCCAGCAGTGAGGTGGGCAGGGGACGGAACAATCAGCCCCAGCATTTT; clone_size: -; j_call: TRBJ1-5; v_call: TRBV2; d_call: -
cdr3_aa: CASSEQGGYGYTF; cdr3_nt: TGTGCCAGCAGTGAACAGGGAGGCTATGGCTACACCTTC; clone_size: -; j_call: TRBJ1-2; v_call: TRBV2; d_call: -
cdr3_aa: CASSADRVTEAFF; cdr3_nt: TGTGCCAGCTCAGCAGACAGGGTCACTGAAGCTTTCTTT; clone_size: once; j_call: TRBJ1-1; v_call: TRBV18; d_call: TRBD1
cdr3_aa: CASRFGTGQEQYF; cdr3_nt: TGTGCCAGCAGATTCGGGACAGGACAAGAGCAGTACTTC; clone_size: -; j_call: TRBJ2-7; v_call: TRBV6-6; d_call: TRBD1
cdr3_aa: CASSLAPDYGYTF; cdr3_nt: TGTGCCAGCAGCTTAGCGCCAGACTATGGCTACACCTTC; clone_size: -; j_call: TRBJ1-2; v_call: TRBV7-9; d_call: -
cdr3_aa: CASRYSQGAYGYGYTF; cdr3_nt: TGTGCCAGCAGGTATTCACAGGGGGCCTACGGCTATGGCTACACCTTC; clone_size: -; j_call: TRBJ1-2; v_call: TRBV5-4; d_call: TRBD1
cdr3_aa: CASSLKVAGGYEQYF; cdr3_nt: TGTGCCAGCAGCTTGAAGGTTGCGGGAGGATACGAGCAGTACTTC; clone_size: few; j_call: TRBJ2-7; v_call: TRBV5-4; d_call: TRBD2
cdr3_aa: CASSEEINQPQHF; cdr3_nt: TGTGCCAGCAGTGAGGAGATCAATCAGCCCCAGCATTTT; clone_size: -; j_call: TRBJ1-5; v_call: TRBV6-4; d_call: -
cdr3_aa: CASSNPQGGMYGYTF; cdr3_nt: TGTGCCAGCAGTAATCCCCAGGGAGGGATGTATGGCTACACCTTC; clone_size: -; j_call: TRBJ1-2; v_call: TRBV7-9; d_call: -
cdr3_aa: CASSWNRGREKLFF; cdr3_nt: TGTGCCAGCAGCTGGAACAGGGGGAGGGAAAAACTGTTTTTT; clone_size: -; j_call: TRBJ1-4; v_call: TRBV7-2; d_call: TRBD1
cdr3_aa: CATRRGQGTVETQYF; cdr3_nt: TGTGCCACCCGGAGGGGGCAGGGGACGGTGGAGACCCAGTACTTC; clone_size: -; j_call: TRBJ2-5; v_call: TRBV6-5; d_call: -
cdr3_aa: CASSIGAGGENEQFF; cdr3_nt: TGTGCCAGTAGTATAGGAGCGGGGGGGGAAAATGAGCAGTTCTTC; clone_size: -; j_call: TRBJ2-1; v_call: TRBV19; d_call: TRBD2
cdr3_aa: CASSIGQGVTEAFF; cdr3_nt: TGTGCCAGTAGTATAGGACAGGGGGTTACTGAAGCTTTCTTT; clone_size: once; j_call: TRBJ1-1; v_call: TRBV19; d_call: TRBD1
cdr3_aa: CASARQAYEQYF; cdr3_nt: TGTGCCAGCGCCAGACAGGCCTACGAGCAGTACTTC; clone_size: -; j_call: TRBJ2-7; v_call: TRBV12-3/TRBV12-4; d_call: -
cdr3_aa: CASSSIQGDEKLFF; cdr3_nt: TGTGCCAGCAGCTCTATACAGGGAGACGAAAAACTGTTTTTT; clone_size: -; j_call: TRBJ1-4; v_call: TRBV7-9; d_call: -
cdr3_aa: CASSLWATEQFF; cdr3_nt: TGTGCCAGCAGCTTGTGGGCGACTGAGCAGTTCTTC; clone_size: -; j_call: TRBJ2-1; v_call: TRBV5-5; d_call: -
cdr3_aa: CAWSVGINVGTIYF; cdr3_nt: TGTGCCTGGAGTGTCGGGATAAACGTGGGCACCATATATTTT; clone_size: -; j_call: TRBJ1-3; v_call: TRBV30; d_call: -
cdr3_aa: CASSLGHAAFF; cdr3_nt: TGCGCCAGCAGCTTGGGACATGCCGCTTTCTTT; clone_size: -; j_call: TRBJ1-1; v_call: TRBV5-1; d_call: -
cdr3_aa: CASMGGPQNTEAFF; cdr3_nt: TGTGCCAGCATGGGAGGGCCCCAGAACACTGAAGCTTTCTTT; clone_size: -; j_call: TRBJ1-1; v_call: TRBV6-5; d_call: -
cdr3_aa: CASSGQSYQPQHF; cdr3_nt: TGTGCCAGCAGTGGACAGTCTTATCAGCCCCAGCATTTT; clone_size: -; j_call: TRBJ1-5; v_call: TRBV25-1; d_call: -
cdr3_aa: CASSLMTGGLDEQYF; cdr3_nt: TGTGCCAGCAGCTTAATGACAGGGGGCCTGGACGAGCAGTACTTC; clone_size: -; j_call: TRBJ2-7; v_call: TRBV7-3; d_call: TRBD1
cdr3_aa: CASTTGGNQPQHF; cdr3_nt: TGTGCCAGCACAACAGGGGGCAATCAGCCCCAGCATTTT; clone_size: -; j_call: TRBJ1-5; v_call: TRBV6-5; d_call: TRBD1
cdr3_aa: CASSVFSGGAGETQYF; cdr3_nt: TGTGCCAGCAGCGTATTTAGCGGGGGGGCCGGGGAGACCCAGTACTTC; clone_size: -; j_call: TRBJ2-5; v_call: TRBV9; d_call: TRBD2
cdr3_aa: CASSVDRASGNTIYF; cdr3_nt: TGTGCCAGCAGCGTAGACAGGGCGTCTGGAAACACCATATATTTT; clone_size: -; j_call: TRBJ1-3; v_call: TRBV9; d_call: -
cdr3_aa: CASQGKKYEQYF; cdr3_nt: TGTGCCAGTCAGGGGAAAAAGTACGAGCAGTACTTC; clone_size: once; j_call: TRBJ2-7; v_call: TRBV19; d_call: -
cdr3_aa: CASRSQGSFPDTQYF; cdr3_nt: TGTGCCAGCAGATCGCAGGGATCATTCCCAGATACGCAGTATTTT; clone_size: few; j_call: TRBJ2-3; v_call: TRBV27; d_call: -
cdr3_aa: CASSSPSVNTEAFF; cdr3_nt: TGTGCCAGCAGCTCTCCTTCGGTGAACACTGAAGCTTTCTTT; clone_size: -; j_call: TRBJ1-1; v_call: TRBV7-2; d_call: -
cdr3_aa: CASSLEEGASQETQYF; cdr3_nt: TGTGCCAGCAGCTTGGAAGAAGGGGCGAGCCAAGAGACCCAGTACTTC; clone_size: -; j_call: TRBJ2-5; v_call: TRBV5-6; d_call: -
cdr3_aa: CASSSILGTGEQYF; cdr3_nt: TGTGCCAGCAGCTCAATTCTCGGGACAGGCGAGCAGTACTTC; clone_size: -; j_call: TRBJ2-7; v_call: TRBV7-2; d_call: TRBD1
cdr3_aa: CASSLAGDGYTF; cdr3_nt: TGTGCCAGCAGTTTAGCAGGGGACGGCTACACCTTC; clone_size: -; j_call: TRBJ1-2; v_call: TRBV27; d_call: -
cdr3_aa: CASSESGGEADTIYF; cdr3_nt: TGTGCCAGCAGTGAGTCAGGGGGCGAGGCGGACACCATATATTTT; clone_size: -; j_call: TRBJ1-3; v_call: TRBV6-4; d_call: TRBD1
cdr3_aa: CASSFQGAETQYF; cdr3_nt: TGTGCCAGCAGCTTCCAAGGAGCGGAGACCCAGTACTTC; clone_size: -; j_call: TRBJ2-5; v_call: TRBV7-2; d_call: -